This is a list of T cell receptor beta chains from one sample in a study of tumor and adjacent non-tumor tissue in lung cancer. TCRdb reanalysed the multiplex PCR reads using MiXCR and keeps one entry per CDR3 protein. The repertoire includes almost 75,000 distinct CDR3 sequences, roughly 70% of them detected once, and about a quarter sits in the top ten. The material sequenced was distant non-tumor lung tissue. The source is a woman in her forties or fifties with non-small cell lung cancer. Both conserved end residues are part of each CDR3. D genes are given only for firm matches. Clone size, where shown, is once, few, many, or a class for clones that have expanded.

cdr3_length | j_call | d_call | clone_size | v_call | cdr3_aa | cdr3_nt
13 | TRBJ2-2 | . | large | TRBV11-2 | CASSWGTTGELFF | TGTGCCAGCAGCTGGGGGACAACCGGGGAGCTGTTTTTT
15 | TRBJ1-3 | . | . | TRBV12-3/TRBV12-4 | CTSSSDCYSGNTIYF | TGTACCAGCAGTTCGGACTGTTACTCTGGAAACACCATATATTTT
15 | TRBJ2-6 | . | . | TRBV11-2 | CASSRFNSGANILTF | TGTGCCAGCAGCCGTTTCAACTCTGGGGCCAACATTCTGACTTTC
15 | TRBJ2-7 | TRBD1 | few | TRBV11-2 | CSSSSGTGWTYEQYF | TGTTCCAGCAGCTCGGGGACAGGCTGGACCTACGAGCAATACTTC
16 | TRBJ1-3 | . | . | TRBV5-4 | CASLPGQGQGGNTIYF | TGTGCCAGCCTGCCGGGTCAGGGGCAGGGAGGAAACACCATATATTTT
16 | TRBJ2-3 | . | . | TRBV4-3 | CVSSQVAGRRVDTQYF | TGCGTCAGCAGCCAAGTTGCGGGAAGGAGGGTAGATACGCAGTATTTT
14 | TRBJ2-3 | TRBD1 | many | TRBV30 | CAWSATGITDTQYF | TGTGCCTGGAGTGCGACAGGGATCACAGATACGCAGTATTTT
15 | TRBJ2-1 | . | . | TRBV20-1 | CSARDLTGDGNEQLF | TGCAGTGCTAGAGATCTCACGGGAGATGGAAATGAGCAGCTCTTC
17 | TRBJ2-3 | . | . | TRBV4-3 | CASSQDFTLPFTDTQYF | TGTGCCAGCAGCCAAGATTTTACACTCCCGTTCACAGATACGCAGTATTTT
16 | TRBJ1-4 | . | many | TRBV11-2 | CASSLSPSMANEKLFF | TGTGCCAGCAGCTTAAGTCCCAGTATGGCTAATGAAAAACTGTTTTTT
15 | TRBJ1-6 | . | . | TRBV6-5 | CSSSYTTGTNSPLHF | TGTAGCAGCAGTTACACTACAGGGACTAATTCACCCCTCCACTTT
11 | TRBJ2-5 | . | . | TRBV20-1 | CSVNTGQTQYF | TGCAGTGTCAATACAGGACAGACCCAGTACTTC
18 | TRBJ2-2 | . | once | TRBV10-1 | CASSEFSSGSVDTGELLF | TGCGCCAGCAGTGAGTTCTCCAGCGGTAGCGTCGACACCGGGGAGCTACTTTTT
13 | TRBJ2-7 | . | few | TRBV10-3 | CASGGPSSYEQYF | TGTGCCAGCGGAGGGCCCAGCTCCTACGAGCAGTACTTC
16 | TRBJ2-1 | . | . | TRBV20-1 | CNARSPGLQLGNEQFF | TGCAATGCTAGAAGTCCGGGACTCCAATTAGGCAATGAGCAGTTCTTC
19 | TRBJ2-2 | TRBD2 | . | TRBV4-2 | CARSQESGGGRAYTGVLFF | TGTGCCAGAAGCCAAGAAAGTGGCGGCGGGAGGGCGTACACCGGGGTGCTGTTTTTT
15 | TRBJ1-5 | TRBD1 | many | TRBV7-9 | CASSVGTGNNQPQHF | TGTGCCAGCAGCGTCGGGACAGGTAACAATCAGCCCCAGCATTTT
16 | TRBJ2-2 | . | . | TRBV13 | CASSLGRGRETGELFF | TGTGCCAGCAGCTTAGGTCGAGGGAGAGAGACCGGGGAGCTGTTTTTT
13 | TRBJ2-5 | . | few | TRBV7-9 | CASSPGLQETQYF | TGTGCCAGCAGTCCGGGACTCCAAGAGACCCAGTACTTC
14 | TRBJ1-2 | TRBD1 | medium-sized | TRBV11-2 | CASSLKGGIDGYTF | TGTGCCAGCAGCTTAAAAGGGGGCATCGATGGCTACACCTTC
16 | TRBJ1-6 | TRBD1 | . | TRBV5-4 | CASSPGQGVQGSPLHF | TGTGCCAGCAGCCCTGGACAGGGGGTGCAGGGGTCACCCCTCCACTTT
15 | TRBJ2-2 | TRBD1 | . | TRBV5-4 | CASTSDRGNTGELFF | TGTGCCAGCACCTCCGACAGGGGAAACACCGGGGAGCTGTTTTTT
17 | TRBJ2-3 | . | . | TRBV28 | CASSPRTVSFSTDMQYF | TGTGCCAGCAGTCCGAGGACAGTCTCCTTTAGCACAGATATGCAGTATTTT
14 | TRBJ1-5 | . | once | TRBV24-1 | CATSAETLAQPQHF | TGTGCCACCTCGGCCGAGACATTGGCTCAACCCCAGCATTTT
14 | TRBJ1-2 | . | . | TRBV18 | CASSPPWAASHYTF | TGTGCCAGCTCACCACCGTGGGCAGCCAGCCACTACACCTTC
11 | TRBJ2-1 | . | . | TRBV12-3/TRBV12-4 | CTSSLAPDQFF | TGTACCAGTAGTTTGGCACCTGACCAGTTCTTC
13 | TRBJ2-1 | . | once | TRBV11-2 | CASILELKGKQFF | TGTGCCAGCATCTTAGAATTGAAGGGTAAGCAGTTCTTC
16 | TRBJ1-2 | TRBD1 | few | TRBV28 | CASTKPRGQGIYGYTF | TGTGCCAGCACCAAACCCCGCGGACAGGGGATTTATGGCTACACCTTC
15 | TRBJ2-7 | . | . | TRBV20-1 | CSAKIRREPTYEQYF | TGCAGTGCTAAAATTCGTCGGGAACCCACCTACGAGCAGTACTTC
18 | TRBJ1-5 | TRBD1 | few | TRBV6-6 | CASSHQGQIYNSNQPQHF | TGTGCCAGCAGTCACCAGGGACAGATATACAATAGCAATCAGCCCCAGCATTTT
17 | TRBJ1-3 | . | once | TRBV6-9 | CTSSYFPSASSGNTIYF | TGTACCAGCAGTTATTTTCCCAGCGCGAGTTCTGGAAACACCATATATTTT
13 | TRBJ2-7 | . | . | TRBV20-1 | CSARDDVTTEQYF | TGCAGTGCTAGAGATGATGTCACCACCGAGCAGTACTTC
16 | TRBJ2-1 | TRBD2 | many | TRBV24-1 | CATSDRLAGGLNEQFF | TGTGCCACCAGTGACCGACTAGCGGGAGGGTTGAATGAGCAGTTCTTC
16 | TRBJ1-3 | . | large | TRBV4-1 | CASSQRGGTSGNTIYF | TGCGCCAGCAGCCAAAGGGGGGGTACCTCTGGAAACACCATATATTTT
14 | TRBJ1-5 | . | few | TRBV20-1 | CSAPDRSNNQPQHF | TGCAGTGCTCCAGACAGGAGCAACAATCAGCCCCAGCATTTT
14 | TRBJ2-7 | . | . | TRBV20-1 | CSTRASTILNEQYF | TGCAGTACCAGAGCCTCGACAATACTCAACGAGCAGTACTTC
13 | TRBJ2-1 | . | many | TRBV29-1 | CSVESTTYNEQFF | TGCAGCGTTGAAAGCACAACTTACAATGAGCAGTTCTTC
15 | TRBJ2-7 | . | . | TRBV6-1 | CASTISMAGTGEQYF | TGTGCCAGCACAATATCCATGGCAGGGACGGGTGAGCAGTACTTC
13 | TRBJ1-5 | . | . | TRBV6-2/TRBV6-3 | CTSNGVPDQPQHF | TGTACCAGCAATGGGGTACCGGATCAGCCCCAGCATTTT
15 | TRBJ1-2 | TRBD1 | . | TRBV6-6 | CASSSPGQYNYGYTF | TGTGCCAGCAGTTCCCCGGGACAGTATAACTATGGCTACACCTTC
19 | TRBJ2-3 | . | . | TRBV7-3 | CASSLSSWSGDGETDTQYF | TGTGCCAGCAGCTTAAGTTCGTGGTCAGGGGACGGTGAGACAGATACGCAGTATTTT